These 19 T cell receptor beta chains share one sample of origin, sequenced in a study of blood T cell repertoires in COVID-19. TCRdb's copy holds only in-frame clones and misses some; the assay was immunoSEQ multiplex PCR. The sample holds about 220,000 clones; around 80% are singletons and the top ten take 5.5% to 8.5%. Specimen: peripheral blood. The source is a woman aged 70-85 years with acute or convalescent COVID-19.

The chain uses TRBV5-5 and TRBJ1-1, with D possibly being TRBD1 (6 bases). This CDR3 is 13 amino acids long. Germline V gene sequence: CDR1 SGHKS, CDR2 YYEKEE (reference sequence). The V gene lost 2 bases and the J gene lost 6 bases, with 11 bases spanning the gap. The CDR3 sequence is CASSLQGTPEAFF. CDR3 nucleotides: TGTGCCAGCAGCTTACAGGGTACGCCTGAAGCTTTCTTT.

This sequence joins TRBV5-1 and TRBJ2-3; 8 bases map to TRBD2. The germline CDR1 and CDR2 sequences are SGHRS and YFSETQ. The CDR3 covers 15 residues. The V gene end was trimmed by 4 bases and the J gene end by 7 bases; junction bases not matched to a gene: 11. The CDR3 is CASSPDPGLAYTQYF. CDR3 bases: TGCGCCAGCAGCCCTGACCCCGGACTAGCCTATACGCAGTATTTT.

CDR3 DNA: TGTGCCAGTAGTCTCCGACTTCCGGACAGGGGAGGGACCCAGTACTTC. The encoded protein is CASSLRLPDRGGTQYF. The chain links TRBV19 to TRBJ2-5; 9 bases are a match to TRBD1. This CDR3 has 16 residues. The V gene's germline CDR1 is LNHDA and CDR2 SQIVND (reference sequence). Trimming removed 5 bases from V and 7 bases from J; junction bases left unmatched: 14.

This clone was counted only a few times. This sequence joins TRBV19 and TRBJ1-5; D might be TRBD1 (5 bases). Germline V CDR1 and CDR2: LNHDA, SQIVND (reference sequence). Trimming stripped 5 bases from V and 2 bases from J, with 10 bases between. The CDR3 runs 14 residues. CDR3 residues: CASSWTTGNQPQHF. CDR3 DNA: TGTGCCAGTAGTTGGACAACCGGCAATCAGCCCCAGCATTTT.

V is TRBV7-2 and J is TRBJ2-1; 15 bases fit TRBD2. Germline lookup yields CDR1 SGHTA and CDR2 FQGNSA. The junction had 11 bases not matched to a gene; V was cut back by 5 bases and J by 9 bases. The CDR3 spans 17 residues. CDR3 DNA: TGTGCCAGCAGCCCATGGACTAGCGGGGGGGCGCAGACTGAGCAGTTCTTC. This gives the protein CASSPWTSGGAQTEQFF.

This chain links TRBV5-4 with TRBJ1-1; no firm D call. CDR3 length: 13 residues. Germline CDR1 SGHNT, CDR2 YYREEE (reference sequence). V gave up 3 bases and J gave up 11 bases, with 17 bases separating them. CDR3 residues: CASSSPLEVRAFF. In nucleotides, the CDR3 is TGTGCCAGCAGCTCGCCGTTAGAGGTAAGGGCTTTCTTT. Together with reference TRBV5-4 and TRBJ1-1, the CDR3 gives the full variable domain: ETGVTQSPTHLIKTRGQQVTLRCSSQSGHNTVSWYQQALGQGPQFIFQYYREEENGRGNFPPRFSGLQFPNYSSELNVNALELDDSALYLCASSSPLEVRAFFGQGTRLTVV.

V is TRBV15 and J is TRBJ1-2; D is unclear. The ends were cut back, 4 bases at V and 2 bases at J, with 8 bases in the middle. Germline CDR1 and CDR2: LNHNV and YYDKDF (reference sequence). The CDR3 is made up of 13 amino acids. The CDR3 DNA is TGTGCCACCAGCACCCGGGAGAACTATGGCTACACCTTC. Amino acid sequence: CATSTRENYGYTF.

The CDR3 DNA reads TGTGCCAGCAGCCCAGGGGGCAATGAGCAGTTCTTC. It is translated as CASSPGGNEQFF. V is TRBV11-3 and J is TRBJ2-1; 7 nucleotides agree with TRBD1. This CDR3 has 12 residues. Germline-derived CDR1 and CDR2 are SGHNT and YENEEA. The ends lost 5 bases at V and 6 bases at J; junction bases unmatched: 1.

V usage is TRBV15 and J usage is TRBJ1-6; no definite D call. CDR1 is LNHNV, CDR2 YYDKDF, per germline (reference sequence). V was clipped by 5 bases and J by 5 bases, with 13 bases between them. The CDR3 extends over 15 amino acids. CDR3 amino acids: CATSPQRIDNSPLHF. The CDR3 DNA reads TGTGCCACCAGCCCGCAGAGGATAGATAATTCACCCCTCCACTTT.

The chain recombines TRBV18 with TRBJ1-1; D ambiguous. Deletions cut 3 bases from V and 5 bases from J, with 13 bases between. CDR3 size: 14 residues. Germline V gene data show CDR1 as KGHSH and CDR2 as LQKENI. This chain's CDR3 is CASSPLEIRTEAFF. The DNA of the CDR3 is TGTGCCAGCTCACCTCTAGAGATAAGGACTGAAGCTTTCTTT.

The chain links TRBV3-1 (or the pseudogene TRBV3-2) to TRBJ2-3; 8 bases are a match to TRBD1. CDR3 size: 16 residues. V was pared by 2 bases and J by 4 bases, with 8 bases of the junction left unmatched. In germline, CDR1 is LGHDT, CDR2 YNNKEL (reference sequence). The CDR3 region has the DNA TGTGCCAGCAGCCAACCAGGGACAGGTCAGGCAGATACGCAGTATTTT. As protein: CASSQPGTGQADTQYF.

The genes are TRBV24-1 and TRBJ2-5; a weak D match, TRBD1 (6 bases). This CDR3 is 16 amino acids long. Germline loops: CDR1 KGHDR, CDR2 SFDVKD. The V gene lost 4 bases and the J gene lost 5 bases, with 19 bases spanning the gap. The DNA for the CDR3 is TGTGCCACCAGTGACTCCGGGGCCGGGACACCCGAGACCCAGTACTTC. Translated: CATSDSGAGTPETQYF.

The chain employs TRBV18 and TRBJ2-2; TRBD2 aligns across 10 bases. V was clipped by 3 bases and J by 0 bases; unmatched bases: 7. Germline V gene lookup returns CDR1 KGHSH and CDR2 LQKENI. The CDR3 covers 18 residues. The CDR3 protein is CASSPDSGGPPNTGELFF. The CDR3 nucleotides are TGTGCCAGCTCACCGGATAGCGGGGGGCCCCCGAACACCGGGGAGCTGTTTTTT.

This chain connects TRBV5-1 to TRBJ2-2; D not resolved. The CDR3 is 14 amino acids. Germline values: CDR1 SGHRS, CDR2 YFSETQ. Trimming pared 4 bases from V and 3 bases from J, leaving 10 bases between. The CDR3 DNA reads as TGCGCCAGCAGCAAGTTAGCTGACACCGGGGAGCTGTTTTTT. It yields the protein CASSKLADTGELFF.

The genes are TRBV9 and TRBJ1-3; 7 bases agree with TRBD1. Germline CDR1 reads SGDLS; CDR2 reads YYNGEE. V trimming: 3 bases; J trimming: 8 bases; junction bases outside the gene matches: 8. The CDR3 sequence is 14 residues long. Here the CDR3 DNA reads TGTGCCAGCAGCGCGGACAGGAGGTCGGACACCATATATTTT. Encoded protein: CASSADRRSDTIYF.

The genes are TRBV5-4 and TRBJ2-3; TRBD2 matches at 8 bases. Trimming took 4 bases from V and 2 from J; bases not matched to a gene: 12. Germline V gene data show CDR1 as SGHNT and CDR2 as YYREEE (reference sequence). The CDR3 is 17 amino acids. CDR3: CASSPAGRSGDTDTQYF. CDR3 bases: TGTGCCAGCAGCCCCGCCGGACGTAGCGGGGACACAGATACGCAGTATTTT. Supplemented by reference TRBV5-4 and TRBJ2-3, the full variable domain reads ETGVTQSPTHLIKTRGQQVTLRCSSQSGHNTVSWYQQALGQGPQFIFQYYREEENGRGNFPPRFSGLQFPNYSSELNVNALELDDSALYLCASSPAGRSGDTDTQYFGPGTRLTVL.

The chain employs TRBV5-6 and TRBJ2-3, with D possibly matching TRBD2 (6 bases). The length of the CDR3 is 14 residues. Trimming pared 6 bases from V and 7 bases from J, leaving 18 bases between. Germline CDR1 SGHDT, CDR2 YYEEEE. CDR3 in DNA: TGTGCCAGCAAACAACTCCTTGGGGGGTATACGCAGTATTTT. It specifies CASKQLLGGYTQYF.

The gene calls are TRBV5-1 and TRBJ2-3; no reliable D call. Germline V gives CDR1 SGHRS, CDR2 YFSETQ. This CDR3 contains 16 residues. The ends were cut back, 0 bases at V and 5 bases at J, with 16 bases in the middle. Here the CDR3 reads CASSLVFRRPEDTQYF. CDR3 bases: TGCGCCAGCAGCTTGGTTTTCCGCAGGCCAGAAGATACGCAGTATTTT.

V is TRBV7-9 and J is TRBJ2-7; perhaps TRBD2 as D (6 bases). CDR1 and CDR2 (germline): SEHNR, FQNEAQ (reference sequence). Deletions cut 3 bases from V and 7 bases from J, with 19 bases between. The CDR3 contains 15 residues. The CDR3 is CASSFSDYSIGEQYF. The CDR3 bases are TGTGCCAGCAGCTTTTCGGACTATTCAATCGGGGAGCAGTACTTC. Variable domain in full (rest from reference TRBV7-9 and TRBJ2-7): DTGVSQNPRHKITKRGQNVTFRCDPISEHNRLYWYRQTLGQGPEFLTYFQNEAQLEKSRLLSDRFSAERPKGSFSTLEIQRTEQGDSAMYLCASSFSDYSIGEQYFGPGTRLTVT.